This TCR beta chain was identified in a study of HIV-infected patients and healthy controls (dated by TCRdb to 2013 to 2016). In terms of the full investigation: The study asked whether deep sequencing of the TCR repertoire from small blood samples of HIV patients could detect immune perturbation and reconstitution.

What the authors observed across the whole study: Only sixteen HIV-infected individuals were processed, which the authors considered a major limit on how widely the findings apply. Size-matched repertoire data did not replicate the apparent post-therapy recovery of the Gini index in HIV-infected patients. Eight alpha and eight beta V genes showed significantly different mean usage between HIV-infected patients and controls. Donor HLA types were not determined in the study. During therapy, HIV-associated CDR3s significantly decreased in frequency, while CMV-associated CDR3s did not change significantly, though most became more frequent. The pairing of alpha and beta chains was not determined in the samples. Compared with untreated HIV+ repertoires, healthy control repertoires had roughly threefold more distinct CDR3s and a higher Shannon diversity. Alpha-chain CDR3s from MAIT cells appeared at high frequency in healthy controls but were severely depleted in HIV+ repertoires. The study cohorts differed slightly in age and sex profile, but those differences did not account for the observed differences in diversity. More CDR3s were shared between individuals among healthy controls than among HIV+ patients, as measured by Jaccard index and by the count of highly shared sequences. HIV-infected repertoires showed significantly elevated mean Gini indices relative to controls, which possibly reflects oligoclonality. Unequal numbers of distinct sequences between patients and controls complicated comparisons, and size-matching overweighted rare events from HIV-infected data. The dynamics of distinct T-cell subpopulations could not be separated, and sequencing depth was restricted, because whole blood was used.

Whole blood was used without fractionating the cells, so the repertoire represented all peripheral T cells without sorting. Roughly 10 uninfected healthy donors were sampled as controls, a few of whom were sampled twice about three months apart. For RNA extraction, approximately 2.5 ml of peripheral blood was drawn into Tempus tubes. Residual genomic DNA was removed with the TURBO-DNase kit and globin mRNA was depleted with GLOBINclear. SuperScript III was used to reverse transcribe 500 ng RNA with primers targeting the alpha and beta constant regions. Separate alpha and beta chain libraries were made by chain-specific third strand synthesis with multiplexing indices. The protocol used a single primer pair to amplify all rearrangements within a chain, which avoided primer bias, and attached molecular barcodes to each cDNA molecule. Purified cDNA was joined by T4 RNA Ligase 1 to a 5' RACE adapter carrying a random hexamer and the SP2 sequencing primer site. The authors primed second strand synthesis from the SP2 site with Phusion polymerase and used slow temperature ramps to favor optimal annealing. Two random hexamer sequences, both added before amplification and joined together, made up the 12-nucleotide barcode of each molecule. An amplification PCR of around 25 cycles with P5s and P7 primers came after a short first PCR that had added P5 and P7 adapter elements plus a second index. A total of 25 to 30 PCR cycles were applied to the libraries, which were quantified on a Qubit, sized on a Bioanalyzer, and diluted to roughly 4 nM. Normalized libraries were sequenced on an Illumina MiSeq with 2 x 250 paired-end kits. Into around 9.4 ul Tris-Cl, the reverse transcription reactions were eluted following cleanup on MinElute columns. The adapter ligations were run for approximately 23 hours at 16 degrees C, and AMPure XP beads at a 1:1 ratio were afterwards used to clean them. From the authors' description of their analysis: Demultiplexed FASTQ files were processed with a modified Decombinator by which V, J, insert and barcode information was output. Sequences that shared a barcode but differed from the dominant sequence were treated as errors and discarded, and barcodes were clustered at Levenshtein distance 3 and counted to estimate the original cDNA molecules. Downstream analyses used R packages ineq, vegan, igraph and RCytoscape, with IMGT nomenclature and CDR3 definitions. V gene usage was computed over distinct sequences, each TCR counted once to avoid skew from clonal expansion. Whenever two unique CDR3 amino acid sequences within a donor differed by a single Levenshtein edit, similarity networks linked them. The authors compiled published HIV-specific CDR3s (around 88 alpha, around 740 beta) and CMV-specific CDR3s (approximately 13 alpha, a few hundred beta) and searched for them in the repertoires. Lower sequence numbers were not the cause of the decreased diversity in patients, as random subsampling to size-matched repertoires showed. In TCRdb, the public reads were trimmed at Q25 with fastp and aligned with MiXCR, with productive beta chains retained. All rows with the same CDR3 protein become a single entry with the most common DNA and genes. The V and J calls follow TCRdb's processing rather than the paper's. The sample table contains 15,000 to 20,000 distinct CDR3 sequences; only one count was recorded for 9% to 15% of them. The ten largest clones take up 8.5% to 14% of the sample.

From the cysteine up to the phenylalanine, the CDR3 has a length of 16 residues. Only the CDR3 portion is preserved as DNA: 48 bases, with reading frame beginning at the first base. Relative to germline, V is missing 6 bases and J is missing 8 bases, with 12 bases of the junction outside any gene match. The germline V gene encodes CDR1 SGHRS and CDR2 YFSETQ. Notes on this clonotype: Its antigen target is currently unknown. Per-base qualities were not stored, and no clone one base away is much larger.

This TCR was sampled from an adult in good health. The V and J segments used are TRBV5-1 and TRBJ2-1, and 12 bases in between align with TRBD2. What was sequenced was blood. For the CDR3, the sequence is CASTPLGTSGSDEQFF. The DNA reads TGCGCCAGCACCCCCTTAGGGACTAGCGGGTCCGATGAGCAGTTCTTC.